Shown below are 19 T cell receptor beta chains from a single sample sequenced in a study of kidney transplant recipient with SARS-CoV-2 infection. From the reads, TCRdb called clonotypes with MiXCR, one entry per CDR3 protein. The table includes fewer than 250,000 distinct CDR3 sequences, 25% to 35% detected once. Sample: a blood sample, taken at baseline and between days 110 and 120 from a kidney transplant recipient. The receptors come from a male patient aged 30 to 40 who had COVID-19 and was a kidney transplant recipient. The graft donor may have given rise to some T cells.

Points on this clonotype: The junction differs from germline at one of its ends, possibly a read error. The chain uses TRBV9 and TRBJ2-1, with TRBD2 as a possible D gene (6 bases). CDR3 length: 14 amino acids. The V gene's germline CDR1 is SGDLS and CDR2 YYNGEE. Here the CDR3 DNA reads TGTGCCAGCAGCGTAGGGGGGAGGTACAATGGGCAGTTCTTC. Its protein is CASSVGGRYNGQFF.

As to this clonotype: A much larger clone is a single base away; this may be a read error. The chain is built from TRBV20-1 and TRBJ2-1; no reliable D call. CDR1 is DFQATT, CDR2 SNEGSKA, per germline (reference sequence). The CDR3 contains 15 residues. The DNA of the CDR3 is TGCAGTGCTAGTGACGTCAAGACGGCGAACCATGAGCAGTCCTTC. It is translated as CSASDVKTANHEQSF.

This clonotype was detected many times. The V call is TRBV7-9, the J call TRBJ2-7; unclear D gene. The germline V and J ends were trimmed by 4 bases and 6 bases, with 10 bases remaining between them. From germline, CDR1 is SEHNR and CDR2 FQNEAQ (reference sequence). The CDR3 runs to 12 residues. In nucleotides, the CDR3 is TGTGCCAGCAGCTCTCGTCTCCCCGAGCAGTACTTC. This encodes CASSSRLPEQYF.

In its sample, this clonotype was seen many times. This chain connects TRBV9 to TRBJ2-7; perhaps TRBD1 as D (6 bases). The V end lost 4 bases, the J end lost 2 bases, and 10 bases lay between the germline ends. CDR1 SGDLS and CDR2 YYNGEE come from the germline V gene. There are 13 residues in the CDR3. The CDR3 protein is CASSRTETYEQYF. The CDR3 DNA reads TGTGCCAGCAGCCGGACAGAAACCTACGAGCAGTACTTC.

In nucleotides, the CDR3 is TGCAGTGCCGCGGCGAGAGCGGGAGGGACAGATACGCAGTATTTT. It codes for CSAAARAGGTDTQYF. J is TRBJ2-3 and V is TRBV20-1, with TRBD2 identical over 10 bases. The V gene end was trimmed by 6 bases and the J gene end by 3 bases; junction bases not matched to a gene: 9. This CDR3 has 15 amino acids. Germline CDR1 reads DFQATT; CDR2 reads SNEGSKA (reference sequence).

This clonotype occurred many times. The rearrangement joins TRBV24-1 to TRBJ1-4; TRBD1 matches 7 bases. Germline CDR1 is KGHDR and CDR2 is SFDVKD. The CDR3 runs 16 residues. With V trimmed by 4 bases and J by 7 bases, 11 bases remained unmatched. CDR3 sequence reads: CATSEGITGDGEKLFF. The CDR3 DNA reads TGTGCCACCAGTGAGGGAATTACAGGGGATGGTGAAAAACTGTTTTTT.

This clonotype was counted ten times or more. The junction shows a germline mismatch at one end, possibly a read error. This chain uses TRBV10-1 with TRBJ2-1, with 8 nucleotides matching TRBD2. CDR1 and CDR2 from the germline V gene are WNHNN and SYGVQD (reference sequence). This CDR3 has 15 amino acids. CDR3 coding DNA: TGCGCCAGCGGAGAATCCAGCGGGAGCGGCGGATTAAGGATCTTC. This encodes CASGESSGSGGLRIF.

A note on this clonotype: Possible read error: a much larger clone is one base away. Here the CDR3 omits its conserved ending phenylalanine or tryptophan, so a read error is the likely source. The CDR3 region has the DNA TGTGCCAGTAGTATGTCGGATACGCAGTATTTG. As protein: CASSMSDTQYL. V and J are TRBV19 and TRBJ2-3, with D unresolved. There are 11 residues in the CDR3. The V gene lost 3 bases and the J gene lost 6 bases, with 4 bases spanning the gap. CDR1 is LNHDA, CDR2 SQIVND, per germline (reference sequence).

This clonotype was observed a single time. A much larger clonotype is one base distant, so this may be a read error. The V and J genes are TRBV7-2 and TRBJ2-5, with TRBD2 matching 10 bases. CDR1 is SGHTA, CDR2 FQGNSA, per germline. With 10 bases clipped from V and 4 bases from J, the junction kept 9 bases outside the gene matches. This CDR3 contains 14 residues. In nucleotides, the CDR3 is TGTGCCAACGCAGCGGGAGGGCCACTAGAGACCCAGTACTTC. It codes for CANAAGGPLETQYF.

With respect to this clonotype: A much larger clone differs by one base, so this may be a read error. The rearrangement joins TRBV3-1 to TRBJ2-7; 7 positions agree with TRBD2. The J call is uncertain, as TRBJ2-5 better fits the DNA end. The CDR3 contains 15 residues. The germline V gene has CDR1 LGHDT and CDR2 YNNKEL (reference sequence). Here the CDR3 reads CASSQDWDYGGTQYF. CDR3 DNA sequence: TGTGCCAGCAGCCAAGATTGGGACTATGGAGGGACCCAGTACTTC.

This clonotype occurred once. This clone may be a read error of a much larger clone one base away. The chain combines TRBV20-1 with TRBJ2-7, with 12 bases that match TRBD1. From germline, CDR1 is DFQATT and CDR2 SNEGSKA (reference sequence). J was trimmed by 4 bases and V by 7 bases; bases with no gene match: 8. The CDR3 extends over 14 amino acids. DNA for the CDR3: TGCAGTGTTAAGCCGGGACAGGGGGCTTACGAGCAGTACTTC. It codes for CSVKPGQGAYEQYF.

Comment on this clonotype: This sequence may be a read error, since a much larger clone differs from it by one base. This chain links TRBV20-1 with TRBJ1-6; 7 bases align to TRBD1. The CDR3 sequence is 13 residues long. The trim removed 5 bases at V and 8 bases at J, leaving 6 bases unmatched. Per the germline V gene, CDR1 is DFQATT and CDR2 is SNEGSKA (reference sequence). In nucleotides, the CDR3 is TGCAGTGCTTCAACAGGGGCTGATTCACCCCTCCACTTT. This encodes CSASTGADSPLHF.

The chain recombines TRBV7-2 with TRBJ2-1; 7 bases align to TRBD2. J was trimmed by 0 bases and V by 3 bases; bases with no gene match: 5. The CDR3 runs 16 residues. In germline, CDR1 is SGHTA, CDR2 FQGNSA. This CDR3 reads CASSFSGGSSYNEQFF. For the CDR3, the DNA is TGTGCCAGCAGCTTCTCAGGCGGGAGCTCCTACAATGAGCAGTTCTTC.

This clonotype was seen repeatedly, ten times or more. The V call is TRBV6-6, the J call TRBJ2-1, with D possibly matching TRBD2 (5 bases). The V gene lost 8 bases and the J gene lost 3 bases, with 17 bases spanning the gap. Germline values: CDR1 MNHNY, CDR2 SVGAGI (reference sequence). The CDR3 consists of 15 residues. CDR3 sequence (DNA): TGTGCCAGCGGGAAAGGACTCGAACTCTACAATGAGCAGTTCTTC. It is translated as CASGKGLELYNEQFF.

On this clonotype itself: Being one base from a much bigger clone, this may be a read error. The chain couples TRBV30 to TRBJ2-7; TRBD1 matches at 7 bases. Germline lookup yields CDR1 GTSNPN and CDR2 SVGIG (reference sequence). The CDR3 contains 13 residues. CDR3 sequence: CAWSVDREYEQCF. The CDR3 DNA reads TGTGCCTGGAGTGTAGACAGGGAGTACGAGCAGTGCTTC.

This clonotype was detected many times. The genes are TRBV2 and TRBJ1-6; possible D gene TRBD1, 6 bases. Germline values: CDR1 SNHLY, CDR2 FYNNEI. V shed 6 bases and J shed 7 bases, with 16 bases lying between them. The CDR3 runs to 15 residues. CDR3 nucleotides: TGTGCCAGCAGATCGAGGACAGCCACCAATTCACCCCTCCACTTT. This translates into CASRSRTATNSPLHF.

There are many counts of this clonotype. This sequence joins TRBV11-2 and TRBJ1-2; D gene ambiguous. There are 17 residues in the CDR3. Germline CDR1 reads SGHAT; CDR2 reads FQNNGV. The ends were cut back, 5 bases at V and 4 bases at J, with 23 bases in the middle. CDR3 loop: CASSLRQTSRKTYGYTF. CDR3 bases: TGTGCCAGCAGCCTCAGACAAACAAGCAGAAAGACCTATGGCTACACCTTC.

V gene TRBV5-8 combines with J gene TRBJ2-3, with D hard to call. Germline V gives CDR1 SGHTS, CDR2 YDEGEE. Trimming cost V 4 bases and J 2 bases, with 17 bases left between them. The CDR3 sequence is 16 residues long. CDR3 in DNA: TGTGCCAGCAGCCGTTTGGGTAGCCAATCCACAGATACGCAGTATTTT. It specifies CASSRLGSQSTDTQYF.

This clonotype occurred many times. The chain links TRBV7-9 to TRBJ2-6; D is ambiguous. Trimming stripped 1 base from V and 2 bases from J, with 9 bases between. Looked up from germline, CDR1 is SEHNR and CDR2 is FQNEAQ (reference sequence). This CDR3 comprises 16 residues. The CDR3 reads CASSLVMGTGANVLTF. CDR3 sequence (DNA): TGTGCCAGCAGCTTAGTAATGGGGACTGGGGCCAACGTCCTGACTTTC.